Shown below are 10 T cell receptor beta chains from a single sample sequenced in a study of preoperative IRX-2 immunotherapy in early breast cancer. Assay used: immunoSEQ multiplex PCR; TCRdb lists only in-frame clones, some missing. The sample lists roughly 57,000 clones, roughly 95% occurring once. Treatment meaning: preoperative locoregional IRX-2 cytokine immunotherapy. Collection took place from a patient treated with IRX-2 immunotherapy. The source is a human donor with breast cancer.

The gene calls are TRBV7-2 and TRBJ2-7; D is perhaps TRBD1 (6 bases). Germline V lookup: CDR1 SGHTA, CDR2 FQGNSA. The CDR3 is made up of 15 amino acids. Trimming left V 1 base short and J 5 bases short, with 15 bases between. This CDR3 reads CASSLGDTSFHEQYF. The CDR3 coding sequence is TGTGCCAGCAGCTTAGGGGACACGTCTTTTCACGAGCAGTACTTC. The entire variable domain, with the rest obtained from reference TRBV7-2 and TRBJ2-7, is as follows: GAGVSQSPSNKVTEKGKDVELRCDPISGHTALYWYRQSLGQGLEFLIYFQGNSAPDKSGLPSDRFSAERTGGSVSTLTIQRTQQEDSAVYLCASSLGDTSFHEQYFGPGTRLTVT.

This sequence joins TRBV4-3 and TRBJ1-3, with D uncertain. Trimming stripped 0 bases from V and 3 bases from J, with 9 bases between. The CDR3 has 15 residues. Germline values: CDR1 LGHNA, CDR2 YSLEER. Written as DNA, the CDR3 is TGCGCCAGCAGCCAAGAGTGGGCTTATGGAAACACCATATATTTT. It translates to CASSQEWAYGNTIYF.

For the CDR3, the DNA is TGTGCCAGCAGCTTAGCGGGAGGATCCTCCTACGAGCAGTACTTC. This translates into CASSLAGGSSYEQYF. V gene TRBV7-2 combines with J gene TRBJ2-7; D might be TRBD2 (6 bases). The V gene's germline CDR1 is SGHTA and CDR2 FQGNSA. This CDR3 has 15 amino acids. V was shortened by 0 bases and J by 0 bases, with 9 bases between the two germline ends. Full variable domain (missing parts from reference TRBV7-2 and TRBJ2-7): GAGVSQSPSNKVTEKGKDVELRCDPISGHTALYWYRQSLGQGLEFLIYFQGNSAPDKSGLPSDRFSAERTGGSVSTLTIQRTQQEDSAVYLCASSLAGGSSYEQYFGPGTRLTVT.

The V and J genes are TRBV7-9 and TRBJ2-3; tentative D call: TRBD1 (5 bases). This CDR3 spans 14 amino acids. Trimming shortened V by 8 bases and J by 5 bases, and 17 bases separated the two germline ends. Germline CDR1 reads SEHNR; CDR2 reads FQNEAQ (reference sequence). The CDR3 region has the DNA TGTGCCAGCCGCAATGGCAGGGCTCAAGATACGCAGTATTTT. Translated: CASRNGRAQDTQYF.

J is TRBJ2-2 and V is TRBV7-8, with 14 bases identical to TRBD2. The CDR3 contains 16 residues. Trimming cost V 6 bases and J 4 bases; bases outside gene matches: 4. Germline V gives CDR1 SGHVS, CDR2 FQNEAQ. This CDR3 reads CASRQTSGRATGELFF. As DNA, the CDR3 is TGTGCCAGCAGGCAGACTAGCGGGAGGGCCACCGGGGAGCTGTTTTTT.

The chain combines TRBV2 with TRBJ2-2; D unresolved. This CDR3 has 12 amino acids. V lost 6 bases to trimming and J lost 4 bases, with 6 bases between them. Germline V gives CDR1 SNHLY, CDR2 FYNNEI. The CDR3 DNA sequence: TGTGCCAGCAGGGTCGGCACCGGGGAGCTGTTTTTT. It translates to CASRVGTGELFF.

The chain uses TRBV5-4 and TRBJ2-2; 9 positions match TRBD1. With 4 bases clipped from V and 7 bases from J, the junction kept 8 bases outside the gene matches. Germline values: CDR1 SGHNT, CDR2 YYREEE (reference sequence). This CDR3 is 15 amino acids long. CDR3 in DNA: TGTGCCAGCAGCACCGGGACAGGGTACCACGGGGAGCTGTTTTTT. It specifies CASSTGTGYHGELFF.

This rearrangement joins TRBV28 to TRBJ2-1; tentatively, D is TRBD2 (5 bases). V was clipped by 3 bases and J by 5 bases, with 11 bases between them. The CDR3 spans 14 residues. Germline V gene sequence: CDR1 MDHEN, CDR2 SYDVKM. The CDR3 DNA reads as TGTGCCAGCAGTTTGTCCGGGGTCCACAATGAGCAGTTCTTC. Translation gives CASSLSGVHNEQFF.

CDR3 sequence reads: CASSHMNTEAFF. The DNA of the CDR3 is TGTGCCAGCAGCCATATGAACACTGAAGCTTTCTTT. The V call is TRBV6-6, the J call TRBJ1-1, with D unclear. The CDR3 contains 12 residues. Germline V gives CDR1 MNHNY, CDR2 SVGAGI (reference sequence). Trimming took off 6 bases at V and 0 bases at J, with 5 bases between the two ends.

The chain joins TRBV5-8 to TRBJ1-4; TRBD1 is a possible D gene (6 bases). The V gene lost 7 bases and the J gene lost 5 bases, with 18 bases spanning the gap. CDR1 SGHTS and CDR2 YDEGEE come from the germline V gene. CDR3 length equals 15 residues. The CDR3, as DNA: TGTGCCAGCCAAATCTCGGGGGCTTTGAATGAAAAACTGTTTTTT. Translating it yields CASQISGALNEKLFF.